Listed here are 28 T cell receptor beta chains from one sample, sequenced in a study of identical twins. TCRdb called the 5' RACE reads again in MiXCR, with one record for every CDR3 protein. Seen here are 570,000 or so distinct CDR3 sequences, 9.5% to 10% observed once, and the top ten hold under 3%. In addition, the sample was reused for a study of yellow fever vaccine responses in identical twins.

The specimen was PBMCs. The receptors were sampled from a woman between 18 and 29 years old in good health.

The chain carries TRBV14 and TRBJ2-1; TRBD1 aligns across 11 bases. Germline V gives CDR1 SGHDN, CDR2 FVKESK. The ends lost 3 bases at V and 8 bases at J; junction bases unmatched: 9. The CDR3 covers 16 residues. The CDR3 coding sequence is TGTGCCAGCAGCCATTGGTGGACAGGGGGCTGGTATGAGCAGTTCTTC. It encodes CASSHWWTGGWYEQFF.

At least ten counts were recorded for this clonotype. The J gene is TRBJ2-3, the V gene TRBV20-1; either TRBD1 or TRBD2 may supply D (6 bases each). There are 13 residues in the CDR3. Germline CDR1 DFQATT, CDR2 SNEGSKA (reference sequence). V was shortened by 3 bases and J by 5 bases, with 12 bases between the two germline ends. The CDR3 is CSASTGALDTQYF. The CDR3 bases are TGCAGTGCTAGTACGGGGGCCCTAGATACGCAGTATTTT.

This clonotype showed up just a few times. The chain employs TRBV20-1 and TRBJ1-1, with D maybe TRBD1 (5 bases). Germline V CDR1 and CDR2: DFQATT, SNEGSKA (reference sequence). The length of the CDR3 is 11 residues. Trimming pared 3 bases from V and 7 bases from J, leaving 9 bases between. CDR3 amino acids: CSARGPIEAFF. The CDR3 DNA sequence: TGCAGTGCTAGGGGACCGATTGAAGCTTTCTTT.

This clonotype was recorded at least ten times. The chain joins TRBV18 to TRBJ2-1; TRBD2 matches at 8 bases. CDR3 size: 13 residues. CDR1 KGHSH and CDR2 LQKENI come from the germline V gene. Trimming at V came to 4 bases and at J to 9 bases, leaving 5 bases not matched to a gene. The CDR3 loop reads CASSLGLGIEQFF. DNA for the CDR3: TGTGCCAGCTCACTGGGACTAGGGATTGAGCAGTTCTTC.

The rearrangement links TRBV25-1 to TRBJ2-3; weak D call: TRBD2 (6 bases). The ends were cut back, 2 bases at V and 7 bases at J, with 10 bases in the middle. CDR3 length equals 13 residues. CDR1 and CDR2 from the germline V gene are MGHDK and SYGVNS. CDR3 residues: CASSEGGTNTQYF. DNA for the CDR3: TGTGCCAGCAGTGAAGGCGGGACGAATACGCAGTATTTT.

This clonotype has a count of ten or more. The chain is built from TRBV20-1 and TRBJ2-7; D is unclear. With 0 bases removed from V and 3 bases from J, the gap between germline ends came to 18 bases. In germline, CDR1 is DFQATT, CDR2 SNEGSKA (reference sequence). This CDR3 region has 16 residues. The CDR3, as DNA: TGCAGTGCTAGAGATCGTGGCTTGGGCCAGCACTACGAGCAGTACTTC. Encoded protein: CSARDRGLGQHYEQYF.

CDR3: CASANLAGGRRDEQFF. The DNA for the CDR3 is TGTGCCAGCGCCAACCTGGCGGGGGGCCGCAGGGATGAGCAGTTCTTC. This chain connects TRBV6-1 to TRBJ2-1, with TRBD2 matching 8 bases. The trim removed 8 bases at V and 8 bases at J, leaving 17 bases unmatched. The V gene's germline CDR1 is MNHNS and CDR2 SASEGT. This CDR3 has 16 residues.

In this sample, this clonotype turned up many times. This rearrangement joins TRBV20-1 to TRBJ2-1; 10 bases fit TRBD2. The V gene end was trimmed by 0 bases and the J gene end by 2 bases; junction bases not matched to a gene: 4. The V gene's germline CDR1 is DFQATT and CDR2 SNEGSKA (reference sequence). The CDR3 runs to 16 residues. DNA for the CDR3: TGCAGTGCTAGAGATCTAGCGGGAGAGACCTACAATGAGCAGTTCTTC. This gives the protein CSARDLAGETYNEQFF.

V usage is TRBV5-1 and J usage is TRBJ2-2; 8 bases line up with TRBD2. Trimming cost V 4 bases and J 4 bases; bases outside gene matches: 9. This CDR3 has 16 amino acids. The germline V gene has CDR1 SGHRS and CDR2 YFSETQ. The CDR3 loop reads CASSPSSGRGTGELFF. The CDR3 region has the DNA TGCGCCAGCAGCCCATCAAGCGGGAGAGGCACCGGGGAGCTGTTTTTT.

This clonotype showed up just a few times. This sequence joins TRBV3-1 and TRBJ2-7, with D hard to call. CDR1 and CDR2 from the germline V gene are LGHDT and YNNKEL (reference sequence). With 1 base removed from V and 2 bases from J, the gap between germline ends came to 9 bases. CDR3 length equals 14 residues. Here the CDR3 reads CASSQVIGPYEQYF. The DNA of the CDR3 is TGTGCCAGCAGCCAAGTAATAGGCCCCTACGAGCAGTACTTC.

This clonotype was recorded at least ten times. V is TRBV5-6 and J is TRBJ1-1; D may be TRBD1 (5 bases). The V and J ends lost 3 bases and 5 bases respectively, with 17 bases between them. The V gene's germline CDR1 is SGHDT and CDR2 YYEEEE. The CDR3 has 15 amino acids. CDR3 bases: TGTGCCAGCAGCTGGACGACAGCCGGGGGGACTGAAGCTTTCTTT. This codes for CASSWTTAGGTEAFF. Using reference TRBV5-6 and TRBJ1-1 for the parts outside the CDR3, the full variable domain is DAGVTQSPTHLIKTRGQQVTLRCSPKSGHDTVSWYQQALGQGPQFIFQYYEEEERQRGNFPDRFSGHQFPNYSSELNVNALLLGDSALYLCASSWTTAGGTEAFFGQGTRLTVV.

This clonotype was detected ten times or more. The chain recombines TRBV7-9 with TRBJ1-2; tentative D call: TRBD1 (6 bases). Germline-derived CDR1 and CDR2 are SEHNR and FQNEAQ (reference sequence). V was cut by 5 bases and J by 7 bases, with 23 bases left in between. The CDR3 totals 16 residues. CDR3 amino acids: CASSLKSGARTGGYTF. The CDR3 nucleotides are TGTGCCAGCAGCCTCAAATCAGGGGCAAGAACGGGTGGCTACACCTTC.

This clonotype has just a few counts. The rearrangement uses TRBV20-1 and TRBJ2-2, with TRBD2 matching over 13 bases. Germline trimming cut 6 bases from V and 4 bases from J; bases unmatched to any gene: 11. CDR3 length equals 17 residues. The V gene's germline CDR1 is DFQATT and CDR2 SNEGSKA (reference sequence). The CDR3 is CSAKETSGRFGTGELFF. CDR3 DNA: TGCAGTGCCAAAGAGACTAGCGGGAGGTTTGGCACCGGGGAGCTGTTTTTT.

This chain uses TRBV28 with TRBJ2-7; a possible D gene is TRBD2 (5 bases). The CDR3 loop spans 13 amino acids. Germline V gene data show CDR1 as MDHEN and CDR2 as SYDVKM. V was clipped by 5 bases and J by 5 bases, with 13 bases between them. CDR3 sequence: CASSPPPEDEQYF. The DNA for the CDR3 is TGTGCCAGCAGTCCCCCGCCGGAGGACGAGCAGTACTTC.

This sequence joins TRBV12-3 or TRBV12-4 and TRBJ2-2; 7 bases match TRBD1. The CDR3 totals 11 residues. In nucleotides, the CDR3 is TGTGGGTACAGGGGCACCGGGGAGCTGTTTTTT. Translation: CGYRGTGELFF.

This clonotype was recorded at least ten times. The CDR3 protein is CASRRQPTGELFF. The CDR3 DNA sequence: TGTGCCAGCAGGAGACAACCGACCGGGGAGCTGTTTTTT. J is TRBJ2-2 and V is TRBV12-3 or TRBV12-4; D not certain. The CDR3 contains 13 residues. V lost 6 bases to trimming and J lost 5 bases, with 10 bases between them.

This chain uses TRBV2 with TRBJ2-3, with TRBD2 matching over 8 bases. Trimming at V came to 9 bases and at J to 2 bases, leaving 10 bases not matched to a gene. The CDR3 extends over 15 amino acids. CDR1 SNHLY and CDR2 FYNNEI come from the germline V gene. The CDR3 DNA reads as TGTGCCAGTGGCGGGGCGGGGGGACCCACAGATACGCAGTATTTT. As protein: CASGGAGGPTDTQYF.

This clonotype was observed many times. In nucleotides, the CDR3 is TGCAGTGCTAGAGACCACTACGAGCAGTACTTC. It yields the protein CSARDHYEQYF. The V and J genes are TRBV20-1 and TRBJ2-7; no firm D call. V was pared by 0 bases and J by 3 bases, with 3 bases between. In germline, CDR1 is DFQATT, CDR2 SNEGSKA (reference sequence). The CDR3 consists of 11 residues.

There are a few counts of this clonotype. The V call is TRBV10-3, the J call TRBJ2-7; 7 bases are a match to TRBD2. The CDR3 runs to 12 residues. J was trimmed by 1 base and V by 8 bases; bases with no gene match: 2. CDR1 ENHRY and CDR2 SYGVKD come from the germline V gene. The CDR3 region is CAIGGGSYEQYF. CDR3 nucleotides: TGTGCCATCGGGGGAGGGTCCTACGAGCAGTACTTC.

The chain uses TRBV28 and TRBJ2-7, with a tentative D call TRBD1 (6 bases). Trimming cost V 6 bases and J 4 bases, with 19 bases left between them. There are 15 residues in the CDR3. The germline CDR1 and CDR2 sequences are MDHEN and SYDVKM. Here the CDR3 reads CASSPTGRDSYEQYF. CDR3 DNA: TGTGCCAGCAGCCCGACAGGCCGTGATAGTTACGAGCAGTACTTC.

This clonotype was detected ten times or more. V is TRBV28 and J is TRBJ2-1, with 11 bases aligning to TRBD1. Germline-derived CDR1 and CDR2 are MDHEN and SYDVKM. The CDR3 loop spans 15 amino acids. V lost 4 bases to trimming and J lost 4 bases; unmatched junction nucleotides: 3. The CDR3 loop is CASSWGDRGYNEQFF. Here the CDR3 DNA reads TGTGCCAGCAGTTGGGGGGACAGGGGGTACAATGAGCAGTTCTTC.

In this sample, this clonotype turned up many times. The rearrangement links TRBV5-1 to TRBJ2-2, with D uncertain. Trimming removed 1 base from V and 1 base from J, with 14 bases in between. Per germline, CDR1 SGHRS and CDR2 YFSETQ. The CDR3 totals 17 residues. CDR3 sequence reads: CASSLPRTNQNTGELFF. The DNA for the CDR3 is TGCGCCAGCAGCTTGCCGCGGACCAACCAGAACACCGGGGAGCTGTTTTTT.

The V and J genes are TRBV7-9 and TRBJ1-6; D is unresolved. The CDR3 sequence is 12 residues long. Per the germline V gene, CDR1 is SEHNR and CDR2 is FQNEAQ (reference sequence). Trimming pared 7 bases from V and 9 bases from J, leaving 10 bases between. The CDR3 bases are TGTGCCAGCAACACGGGTGGTTCACCCCTCCACTTT. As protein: CASNTGGSPLHF.

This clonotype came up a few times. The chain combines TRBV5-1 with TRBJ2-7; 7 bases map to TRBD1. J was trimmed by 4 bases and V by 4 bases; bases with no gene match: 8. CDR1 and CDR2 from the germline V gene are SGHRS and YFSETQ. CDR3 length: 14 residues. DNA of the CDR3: TGCGCCAGCAGCCAGGGGGACAGAGAGTACGAGCAGTACTTC. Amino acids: CASSQGDREYEQYF. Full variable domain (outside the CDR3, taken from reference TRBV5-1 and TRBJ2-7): KAGVTQTPRYLIKTRGQQVTLSCSPISGHRSVSWYQQTPGQGLQFLFEYFSETQRNKGNFPGRFSGRQFSNSRSEMNVSTLELGDSALYLCASSQGDREYEQYFGPGTRLTVT.

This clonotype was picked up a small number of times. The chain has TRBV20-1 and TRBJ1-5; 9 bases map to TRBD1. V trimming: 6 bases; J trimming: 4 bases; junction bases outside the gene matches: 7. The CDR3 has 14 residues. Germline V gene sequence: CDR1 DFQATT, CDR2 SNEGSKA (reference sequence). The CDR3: CSAATGGPNQPQHF. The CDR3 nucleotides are TGCAGTGCCGCGACAGGGGGTCCTAATCAGCCCCAGCATTTT.

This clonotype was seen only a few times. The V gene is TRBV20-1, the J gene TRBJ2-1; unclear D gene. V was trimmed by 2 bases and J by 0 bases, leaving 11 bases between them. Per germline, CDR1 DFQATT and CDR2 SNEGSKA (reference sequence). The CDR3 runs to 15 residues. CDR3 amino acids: CSARSSKSSYNEQFF. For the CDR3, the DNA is TGCAGTGCTAGAAGCAGCAAAAGCTCCTACAATGAGCAGTTCTTC.

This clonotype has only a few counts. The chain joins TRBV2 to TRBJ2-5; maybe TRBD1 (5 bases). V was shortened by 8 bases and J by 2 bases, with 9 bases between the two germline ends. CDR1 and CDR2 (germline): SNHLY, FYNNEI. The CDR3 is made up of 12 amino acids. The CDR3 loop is CASDREQETQYF. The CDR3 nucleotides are TGTGCCAGCGACAGAGAACAAGAGACCCAGTACTTC.

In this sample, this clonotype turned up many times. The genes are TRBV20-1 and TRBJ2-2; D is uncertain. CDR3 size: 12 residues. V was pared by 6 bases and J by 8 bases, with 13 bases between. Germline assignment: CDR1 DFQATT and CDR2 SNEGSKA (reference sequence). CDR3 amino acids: CSAPEEPGELFF. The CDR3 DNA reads TGCAGTGCACCCGAGGAGCCGGGGGAGCTGTTTTTT.